The clone carrying this TCR beta chain was found a few times. These data belong to a study of blood T cell repertoires in COVID-19. On the study more broadly: COVID-19 samples, acute and convalescent, were from the United States, Italy and Spain.

Germline V gene data show CDR1 as MRHNA and CDR2 as SNTAGT. V lost 4 bases and J 3 bases, leaving 12 bases between the germline ends. This CDR3 has 14 residues. Cohorts were determined from participant-reported clinical history. Two negative PCRs, clearance, or symptom resolution were required of recovered Cohort 3 donors. In the source study's methods: Estimation of nucleated cell counts relied on the amplification of reference gene primers. Profiling relied on immunoSEQ multiplex PCR, and the TCRdb table lists in-frame clones only, not all of them. V and J calls and clone size follow that table, whereas D and trimming were derived from the DNA. This table has about 150,000 clones, around four fifths appearing once.

The sequence came from a woman between 45 and 60 years old who had recovered from COVID-19. The sequenced material came from PBMCs or T cells enriched from blood (not recorded which). The chain recombines TRBV6-4 with TRBJ1-2, with D possibly being TRBD1 (6 bases). The CDR3: CASSATDSHYGYTF. The CDR3 region has the DNA TGTGCCAGCAGTGCAACGGACAGTCACTATGGCTACACCTTC.